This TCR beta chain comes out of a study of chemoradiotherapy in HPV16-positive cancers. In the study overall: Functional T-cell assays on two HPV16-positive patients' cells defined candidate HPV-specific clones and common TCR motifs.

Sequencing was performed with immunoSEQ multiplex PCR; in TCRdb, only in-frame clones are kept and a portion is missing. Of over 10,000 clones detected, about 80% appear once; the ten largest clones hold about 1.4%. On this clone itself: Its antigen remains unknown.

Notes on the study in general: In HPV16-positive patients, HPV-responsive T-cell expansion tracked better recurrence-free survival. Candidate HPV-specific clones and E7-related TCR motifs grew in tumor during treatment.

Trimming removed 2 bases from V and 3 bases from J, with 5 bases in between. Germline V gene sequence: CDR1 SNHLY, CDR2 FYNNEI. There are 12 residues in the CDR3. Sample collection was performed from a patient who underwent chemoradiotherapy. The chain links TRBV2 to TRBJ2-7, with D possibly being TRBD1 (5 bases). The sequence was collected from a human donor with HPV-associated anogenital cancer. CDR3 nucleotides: TGTGCCAGCAGTGAACAGGGCTACGAGCAGTACTTC. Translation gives CASSEQGYEQYF.